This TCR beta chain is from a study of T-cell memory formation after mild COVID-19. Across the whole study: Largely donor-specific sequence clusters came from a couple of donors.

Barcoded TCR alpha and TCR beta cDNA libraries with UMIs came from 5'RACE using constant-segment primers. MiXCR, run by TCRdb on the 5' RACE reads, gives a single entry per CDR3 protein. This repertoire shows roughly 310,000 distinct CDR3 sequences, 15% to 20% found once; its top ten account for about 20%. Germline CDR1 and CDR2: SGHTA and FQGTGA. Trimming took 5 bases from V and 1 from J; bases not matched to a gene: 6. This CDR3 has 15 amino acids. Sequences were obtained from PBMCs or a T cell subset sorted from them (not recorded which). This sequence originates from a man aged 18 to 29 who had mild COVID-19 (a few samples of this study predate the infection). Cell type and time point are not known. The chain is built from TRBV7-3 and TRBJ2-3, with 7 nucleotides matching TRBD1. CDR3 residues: CASSDPGGGTDTQYF. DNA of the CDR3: TGTGCCAGCAGCGACCCAGGGGGTGGCACAGATACGCAGTATTTT. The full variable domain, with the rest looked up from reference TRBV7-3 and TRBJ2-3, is GAGVSQTPSNKVTEKGKYVELRCDPISGHTALYWYRQSLGQGPEFLIYFQGTGAADDSGLPNDRFFAVRPEGSVSTLKIQRTERGDSAVYLCASSDPGGGTDTQYFGPGTRLTVL.